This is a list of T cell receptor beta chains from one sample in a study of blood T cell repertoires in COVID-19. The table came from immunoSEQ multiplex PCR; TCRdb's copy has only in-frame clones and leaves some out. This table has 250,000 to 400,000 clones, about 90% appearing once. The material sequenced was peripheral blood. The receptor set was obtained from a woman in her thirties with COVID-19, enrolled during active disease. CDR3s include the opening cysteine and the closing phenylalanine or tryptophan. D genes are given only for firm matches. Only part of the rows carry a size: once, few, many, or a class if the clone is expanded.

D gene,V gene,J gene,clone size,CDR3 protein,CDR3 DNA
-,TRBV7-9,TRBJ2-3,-,CASSLGRDGDTQYF,TGTGCCAGCAGCTTAGGGCGGGATGGCGATACGCAGTATTTT
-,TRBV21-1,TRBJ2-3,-,CASSLLAAGFHTDTQYF,TGTGCCAGCAGCCTCCTGGCGGCGGGATTTCACACAGATACGCAGTATTTT
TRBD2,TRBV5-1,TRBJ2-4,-,CASSPGLAGQAKNIQYF,TGCGCCAGCAGCCCCGGACTAGCGGGTCAAGCCAAAAACATTCAGTACTTC
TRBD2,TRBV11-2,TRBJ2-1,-,CASSREWGGNNEQFF,TGTGCCAGCAGCCGCGAATGGGGAGGGAACAATGAGCAGTTCTTC
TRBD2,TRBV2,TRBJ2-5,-,CASSEIAGEVETQYF,TGTGCCAGCAGTGAAATAGCGGGAGAAGTAGAGACCCAGTACTTC
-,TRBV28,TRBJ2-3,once,CASSLLTGRPTDTQYF,TGTGCCAGCAGCCTCCTGACAGGCCGCCCCACAGATACGCAGTATTTT
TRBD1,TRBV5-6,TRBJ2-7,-,CASSQRQGPHYEQYF,TGTGCCAGCAGCCAACGACAGGGCCCTCACTACGAGCAGTACTTC
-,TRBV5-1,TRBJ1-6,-,CASSLERNGDSPLHF,TGCGCCAGCAGCCTCGAGAGAAATGGAGATTCACCCCTCCACTTT
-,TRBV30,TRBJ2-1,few,CAWSDGQGDYNEQFF,TGTGCCTGGAGTGATGGGCAGGGTGACTACAATGAGCAGTTCTTC
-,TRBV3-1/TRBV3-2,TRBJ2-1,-,CASSPTLGGVGVSEQFF,TGTGCCAGCAGCCCGACCCTAGGGGGTGTAGGTGTTAGTGAGCAGTTCTTC
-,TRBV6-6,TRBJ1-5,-,CASSYSQGIVQPQHF,TGTGCCAGCAGTTACTCTCAGGGCATAGTTCAGCCCCAGCATTTT
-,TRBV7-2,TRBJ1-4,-,CASSLASGGFEKLFF,TGTGCCAGCAGCCTCGCATCGGGGGGCTTTGAAAAACTGTTTTTT
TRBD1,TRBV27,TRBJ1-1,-,CASSLTIPTGGRAEAFF,TGTGCCAGCAGTTTGACGATTCCGACAGGGGGCAGAGCTGAAGCTTTCTTT
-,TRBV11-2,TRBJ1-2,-,CASSFSGVYGYTF,TGTGCCAGCAGCTTTAGCGGGGTGTATGGCTACACCTTC
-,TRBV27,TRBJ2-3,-,CASSLWSGVPTDTQYF,TGTGCCAGCAGTTTATGGTCAGGGGTCCCCACAGATACGCAGTATTTT
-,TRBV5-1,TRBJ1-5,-,CASSLDGTANQPQHF,TGCGCCAGCAGCTTGGACGGGACTGCCAATCAGCCCCAGCATTTT
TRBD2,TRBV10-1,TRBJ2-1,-,CASSKVSGRAVDEQFF,TGCGCCAGCAGTAAAGTTAGCGGGAGGGCCGTCGATGAGCAGTTCTTC
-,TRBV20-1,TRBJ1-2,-,CSASEGAPRGYTF,TGCAGTGCTAGTGAGGGCGCCCCGCGCGGCTACACCTTC
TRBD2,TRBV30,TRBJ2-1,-,CAWSGSGRASYNEQFF,TGTGCCTGGAGTGGTAGCGGGAGGGCGTCCTACAATGAGCAGTTCTTC
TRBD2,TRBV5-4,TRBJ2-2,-,CASSLAGGPDGELFF,TGTGCCAGCAGCTTGGCGGGAGGGCCGGACGGGGAGCTGTTTTTT
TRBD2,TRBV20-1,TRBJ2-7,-,CSASPLAASYEQYF,TGCAGTGCTAGTCCCCTAGCGGCCTCCTACGAGCAGTACTTC
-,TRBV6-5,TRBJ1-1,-,CASSYQGILTNTEAFF,TGTGCCAGCAGTTACCAGGGGATTCTTACGAACACTGAAGCTTTCTTT
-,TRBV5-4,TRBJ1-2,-,CASRLRNRARDYGYTF,TGTGCCAGCAGGCTCAGAAACAGGGCTCGGGACTATGGCTACACCTTC
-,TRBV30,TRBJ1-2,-,CAWSRVNYGYTF,TGTGCCTGGAGCAGGGTGAACTATGGCTACACCTTC
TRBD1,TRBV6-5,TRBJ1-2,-,CASRTDRGTGYTF,TGTGCCAGCAGGACGGACAGGGGAACTGGCTACACCTTC
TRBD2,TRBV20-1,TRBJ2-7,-,CSASSGSGSSYEQYF,TGCAGTGCTAGTAGCGGTAGCGGGAGTTCCTACGAGCAGTACTTC
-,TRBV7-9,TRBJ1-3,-,CASSLSSSGNTIYF,TGTGCCAGCAGCTTGTCCAGCTCTGGAAACACCATATATTTT
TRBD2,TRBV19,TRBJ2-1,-,CASSIVGTSVNEQFF,TGTGCCAGTAGTATAGTGGGGACTAGCGTCAATGAGCAGTTCTTC
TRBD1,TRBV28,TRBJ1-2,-,CASSPGTGTYGYTF,TGTGCCAGCAGCCCAGGGACAGGGACCTATGGCTACACCTTC